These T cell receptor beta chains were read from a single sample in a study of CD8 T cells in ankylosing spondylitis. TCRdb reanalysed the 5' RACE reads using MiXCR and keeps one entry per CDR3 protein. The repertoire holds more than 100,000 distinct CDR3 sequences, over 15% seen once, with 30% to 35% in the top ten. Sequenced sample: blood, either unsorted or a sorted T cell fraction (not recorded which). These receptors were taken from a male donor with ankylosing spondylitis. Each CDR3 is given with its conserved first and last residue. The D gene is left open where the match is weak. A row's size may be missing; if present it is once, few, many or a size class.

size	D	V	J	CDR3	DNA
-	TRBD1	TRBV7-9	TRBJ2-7	CASSLRQGANEQYF	TGTGCCAGCAGCCTCCGACAGGGGGCGAACGAGCAGTACTTC
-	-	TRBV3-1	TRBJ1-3	CASSQDGPTASGNTIYF	TGTGCCAGCAGCCAAGATGGGCCAACAGCCTCTGGAAACACCATATATTTT
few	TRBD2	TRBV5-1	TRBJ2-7	CASSSGGSAGEQYF	TGCGCCAGCAGCTCCGGCGGGAGTGCGGGCGAGCAGTACTTC
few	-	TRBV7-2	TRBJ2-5	CASSPSGGFSETQYF	TGTGCCAGCAGCCCGTCCGGCGGGTTTTCGGAGACCCAGTACTTC
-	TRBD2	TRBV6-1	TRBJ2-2	CASSGRHGGSAGELFF	TGTGCCAGCAGTGGACGACACGGGGGGTCGGCAGGGGAGCTGTTTTTT
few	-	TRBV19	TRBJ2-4	CASSIGGQGFRTKNIHYF	TGTGCCAGTAGTATAGGGGGCCAAGGGTTTAGAACCAAAAACATTCATTACTTC
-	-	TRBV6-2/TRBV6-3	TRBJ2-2	CASTLRGHNTGELFF	TGTGCCAGCACCCTTCGGGGACACAACACCGGGGAGCTGTTTTTT
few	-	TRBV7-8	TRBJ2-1	CASSLGLEGGEQFF	TGTGCCAGCAGCTTAGGACTAGAAGGCGGTGAGCAGTTCTTC
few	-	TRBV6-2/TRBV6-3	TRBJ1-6	CASSWQDNSPLHF	TGTGCCAGCAGTTGGCAGGATAATTCACCCCTCCACTTT
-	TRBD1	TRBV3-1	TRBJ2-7	CASSQWTGWTYEQYF	TGTGCCAGCAGCCAATGGACAGGGTGGACCTACGAGCAGTACTTC
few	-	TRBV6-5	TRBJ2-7	CASSWERSSPEQYF	TGTGCCAGCAGTTGGGAGCGCTCGTCCCCCGAGCAGTACTTC
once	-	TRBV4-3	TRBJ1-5	CASSQEEGSNQPQHF	TGCGCCAGCAGCCAAGAGGAGGGTAGCAATCAGCCCCAGCATTTT
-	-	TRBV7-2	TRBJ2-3	CASSKAGRRRSDTQYF	TGTGCCAGCAGCAAGGCGGGCAGGCGGCGCTCAGATACGCAGTATTTT
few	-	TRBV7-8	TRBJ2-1	CASRLRPGHLRYNEQFF	TGTGCCAGCAGGTTAAGGCCGGGACACCTACGCTACAATGAGCAGTTCTTC
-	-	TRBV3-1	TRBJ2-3	CASSQERGVQYF	TGTGCCAGCAGCCAAGAAAGGGGGGTGCAGTATTTT
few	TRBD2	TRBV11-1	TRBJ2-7	CASSALAGGGEQYF	TGTGCCAGCAGCGCCTTAGCGGGAGGGGGCGAGCAGTACTTC
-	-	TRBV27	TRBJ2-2	CASSVTDVGTGELFF	TGTGCCAGCAGTGTCACAGACGTAGGTACCGGGGAGCTGTTTTTT
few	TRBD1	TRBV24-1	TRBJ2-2	CATSARGGPGELFF	TGTGCCACCAGTGCCCGAGGGGGCCCCGGGGAGCTGTTTTTT
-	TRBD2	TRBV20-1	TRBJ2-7	CSARVREEGSPYEQYF	TGCAGTGCTAGAGTGCGGGAGGAGGGTTCTCCCTACGAGCAGTACTTC
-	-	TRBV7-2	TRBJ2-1	CASSFPGHPVENEQFF	TGTGCCAGCAGCTTTCCGGGCCACCCCGTTGAGAATGAGCAGTTCTTC
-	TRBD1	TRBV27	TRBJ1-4	CASSLSPRTGEKLFF	TGTGCCAGCAGTTTATCTCCTCGGACAGGGGAAAAACTGTTTTTT
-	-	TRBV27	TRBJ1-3	CASSFSGTGNTIYF	TGTGCCAGCAGTTTCTCCGGTACTGGAAACACCATATATTTT
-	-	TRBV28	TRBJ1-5	CASIQAGDQPQHF	TGTGCCAGCATCCAGGCTGGGGATCAGCCCCAGCATTTT
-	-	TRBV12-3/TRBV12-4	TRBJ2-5	CASSPRDTRWETQYF	TGTGCCAGCAGCCCCCGGGACACGAGGTGGGAGACCCAGTACTTC
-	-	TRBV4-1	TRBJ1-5	CASSQELGASNQPQHF	TGCGCCAGCAGCCAAGAACTGGGGGCCAGCAATCAGCCCCAGCATTTT
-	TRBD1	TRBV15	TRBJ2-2	CATSRDSRGGAGGELFF	TGTGCCACCAGCAGAGATAGTAGAGGGGGCGCGGGCGGGGAGCTGTTTTTT
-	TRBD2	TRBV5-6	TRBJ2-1	CASSETSGVYNEQFF	TGTGCCAGCAGCGAGACTAGCGGGGTCTACAATGAGCAGTTCTTC
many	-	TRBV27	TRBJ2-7	CASSLGGPRWTYEQYF	TGTGCCAGCTCCTTGGGGGGGCCGAGATGGACCTACGAGCAGTACTTC
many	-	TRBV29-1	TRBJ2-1	CSVTLYNEQFF	TGCAGCGTTACCCTGTACAATGAGCAGTTCTTC
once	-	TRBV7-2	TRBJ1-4	CASSLGSQREKLFF	TGTGCCAGCAGCTTAGGGAGCCAAAGGGAAAAACTGTTTTTT
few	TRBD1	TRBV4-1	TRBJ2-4	CASSRKTGTVMDF	TGCGCCAGCAGCCGAAAAACCGGGACAGTCATGGACTTC
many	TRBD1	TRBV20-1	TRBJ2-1	CSARGDRDYNEQFF	TGCAGTGCTAGGGGGGACAGGGATTACAATGAGCAGTTCTTC
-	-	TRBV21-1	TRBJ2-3	CASVPGQGAGPSKKPTDTQYF	TGTGCCAGCGTACCGGGACAGGGGGCCGGCCCCAGCAAGAAGCCCACAGATACGCAGTATTTT
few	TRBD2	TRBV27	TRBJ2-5	CASSPGTSGRKTQYF	TGTGCCAGCAGTCCGGGGACTAGCGGGAGAAAGACCCAGTACTTC
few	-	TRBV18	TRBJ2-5	CASSPGAPLGGETQYF	TGTGCCAGCTCACCGGGTGCCCCGCTGGGTGGAGAGACCCAGTACTTC
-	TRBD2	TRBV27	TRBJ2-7	CASGPSGLGSEQYF	TGTGCCAGCGGCCCGTCGGGACTAGGCTCCGAGCAGTACTTC
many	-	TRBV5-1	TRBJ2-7	CASSLGLANSYEQYF	TGCGCCAGCAGCTTGGGCCTAGCGAACTCCTACGAGCAGTACTTC
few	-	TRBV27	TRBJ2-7	CASSPPGAFYEQYF	TGTGCCAGCAGTCCACCGGGAGCCTTTTACGAGCAGTACTTC
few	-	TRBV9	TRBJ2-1	CASSVAGQRSGNEQFF	TGTGCCAGCAGCGTAGCTGGACAGCGATCAGGGAATGAGCAGTTCTTC
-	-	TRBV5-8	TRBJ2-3	CASSPGGQPNTDTQYF	TGTGCCAGCAGCCCTGGGGGTCAGCCGAACACAGATACGCAGTATTTT
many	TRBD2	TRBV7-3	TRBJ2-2	CASSLWGLAGPGELFF	TGTGCCAGCAGCTTATGGGGACTAGCGGGACCCGGGGAGCTGTTTTTT
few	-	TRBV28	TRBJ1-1	CASSLSLNTEAFF	TGTGCCAGCAGCCTGAGTCTTAACACTGAAGCTTTCTTT
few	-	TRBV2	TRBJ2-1	CASSERGISYNEQFF	TGTGCCAGCAGTGAAAGGGGTATCTCCTACAATGAGCAGTTCTTC
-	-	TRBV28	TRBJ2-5	CASSLWANKETQYF	TGTGCCAGCAGTTTATGGGCCAATAAAGAGACCCAGTACTTC
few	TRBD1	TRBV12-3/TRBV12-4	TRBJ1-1	CASTRTGMNTEAFF	TGTGCCAGCACCCGGACAGGAATGAACACTGAAGCTTTCTTT
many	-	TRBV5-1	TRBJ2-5	CASSLVGAGNEETQYF	TGCGCCAGCAGCTTGGTGGGGGCGGGGAATGAAGAGACCCAGTACTTC
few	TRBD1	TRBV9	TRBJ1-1	CASSDTGVNTEAFF	TGTGCCAGCAGCGACACAGGGGTGAACACTGAAGCTTTCTTT
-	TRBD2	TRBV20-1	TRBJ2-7	CSATSGSAYEQYF	TGCAGTGCCACTAGCGGGAGTGCATACGAGCAGTACTTC
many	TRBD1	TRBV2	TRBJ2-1	CASTGGPTTTYNEQFF	TGTGCCAGCACAGGGGGACCAACCACAACCTACAATGAGCAGTTCTTC
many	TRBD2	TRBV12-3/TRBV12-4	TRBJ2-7	CASSLEGLAGGPNEQYF	TGTGCCAGCAGTTTAGAGGGACTAGCGGGAGGGCCCAACGAGCAGTACTTC
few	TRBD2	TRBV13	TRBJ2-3	CASSPRTSGSTDTQYF	TGTGCCAGCAGCCCCCGGACTAGCGGGAGTACAGATACGCAGTATTTT
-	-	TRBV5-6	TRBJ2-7	CASSLGRFGTYEQYF	TGTGCCAGCAGCTTGGGAAGGTTTGGGACCTACGAGCAGTACTTC
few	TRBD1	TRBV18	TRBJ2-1	CASSRDSYNEQFF	TGTGCCAGCTCACGGGACAGCTACAATGAGCAGTTCTTC
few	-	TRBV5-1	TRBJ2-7	CASSPGVQGSEQYF	TGCGCCAGCAGCCCGGGGGTACAGGGATCCGAGCAGTACTTC
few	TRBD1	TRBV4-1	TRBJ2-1	CASRRTDGPTGTAWDEQFF	TGCGCCAGCAGACGTACCGATGGGCCAACCGGGACAGCTTGGGATGAGCAGTTCTTC
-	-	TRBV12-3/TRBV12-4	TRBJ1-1	CASSPDSKEAFF	TGTGCCAGCAGCCCGGACAGTAAGGAAGCTTTCTTT
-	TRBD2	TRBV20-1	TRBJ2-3	CSARDLAGDVEDTQYF	TGCAGTGCTAGAGATCTAGCGGGAGATGTTGAAGATACGCAGTATTTT